The TCR beta chain under discussion was sequenced for a study of siplizumab effects on memory and regulatory T cells. The study's findings and limits: Alloreactive sequences tracing back to unstimulated CD4+ memory cells fell significantly with siplizumab. With siplizumab, mappable alloreactive CD4+ clones averaged around 70% Treg-derived, versus more than 25% in controls.

Assay used: immunoSEQ multiplex PCR; TCRdb lists only in-frame clones, some missing. Here the sample spans fewer than 120,000 clones, around 90% being singletons. CDR1 is SEHNR and CDR2 is FQNEAQ in the germline V gene (reference sequence). V was shortened by 2 bases and J by 4 bases, with 8 bases between the two germline ends. The CDR3 has 13 amino acids. With respect to this clone: Antigen unknown.

This sequence joins TRBV7-9 and TRBJ2-5; a weak D match, TRBD2 (5 bases). Sequenced sample: CD4+ T cells sorted from blood. This clonotype originated in a human donor in good health. CDR3 residues: CASSLRTLETQYF. The CDR3 bases are TGTGCCAGCAGCTTACGGACTTTAGAGACCCAGTACTTC.